One sample yielded the 29 T cell receptor beta chains listed below, sequenced in a study of blood T cell repertoires in COVID-19. TCRdb keeps only in-frame clones here, not all; method: immunoSEQ multiplex PCR. The data contain some 230,000 clones, almost 85% of them singletons. The sequenced sample was PBMCs or T cells enriched from blood (not recorded which). The receptors were gathered from a man in his forties or fifties who had recovered from COVID-19.

The chain employs TRBV2 and TRBJ2-5; D unclear. Trimming took off 4 bases at V and 2 bases at J, with 5 bases between the two ends. Germline CDR1 SNHLY, CDR2 FYNNEI. The CDR3 is 12 residues long. The CDR3 sequence: CASSVSQETQYF. The CDR3 DNA is TGTGCCAGCAGTGTTAGTCAAGAGACCCAGTACTTC. Variable domain in full (rest from reference TRBV2 and TRBJ2-5): EPEVTQTPSHQVTQMGQEVILRCVPISNHLYFYWYRQILGQKVEFLVSFYNNEISEKSEIFDDQFSVERPDGSNFTLKIRSTKLEDSAMYFCASSVSQETQYFGPGTRLLVL.

The genes are TRBV5-5 and TRBJ2-1, with 11 positions matching TRBD2. Germline V gene sequence: CDR1 SGHKS, CDR2 YYEKEE (reference sequence). Trimming took 0 bases from V and 9 from J; bases not matched to a gene: 5. CDR3 size: 15 residues. The CDR3 bases are TGTGCCAGCAGCTTGGGGCTAGCGGGAGGAAGTGAGCAGTTCTTC. Its translation is CASSLGLAGGSEQFF. The whole variable domain, filled in from reference TRBV5-5 and TRBJ2-1, reads DAGVTQSPTHLIKTRGQQVTLRCSPISGHKSVSWYQQVLGQGPQFIFQYYEKEERGRGNFPDRFSARQFPNYSSELNVNALLLGDSALYLCASSLGLAGGSEQFFGPGTRLTVL.

This chain joins TRBV11-2 and TRBJ1-2; 7 bases are shared with TRBD1. V trimming: 5 bases; J trimming: 3 bases; junction bases outside the gene matches: 9. The germline V gene has CDR1 SGHAT and CDR2 FQNNGV. The CDR3 length is 15 residues. Written as DNA, the CDR3 is TGTGCCAGCAGCCGCGACAGGGTTTCGGACTATGGCTACACCTTC. Translated, it gives CASSRDRVSDYGYTF. Variable domain in full (rest from reference TRBV11-2 and TRBJ1-2): EAGVAQSPRYKIIEKRQSVAFWCNPISGHATLYWYQQILGQGPKLLIQFQNNGVVDDSQLPKDRFSAERLKGVDSTLKIQPAKLEDSAVYLCASSRDRVSDYGYTFGSGTRLTVV.

J is TRBJ1-6 and V is TRBV3-1 (or the pseudogene TRBV3-2), with 7 bases that match TRBD1. V was clipped by 4 bases and J by 3 bases; unmatched bases: 6. This CDR3 is built from 16 residues. CDR1 and CDR2 (germline): LGHDT, YNNKEL (reference sequence). The CDR3 DNA is TGTGCCAGCAGCCGCGACAGGGTTAACTATAATTCACCCCTCCACTTT. It is translated as CASSRDRVNYNSPLHF.

This clone has a single count. This rearrangement joins TRBV28 to TRBJ2-7; 16 nucleotides match TRBD2. The CDR3 is 17 residues long. V was pared by 2 bases and J by 2 bases, with 3 bases of the junction left unmatched. Germline V gene data show CDR1 as MDHEN and CDR2 as SYDVKM. CDR3 nucleotides: TGTGCCAGCAGTTTAGGGACTAGCGGGGGGGTAACCTACGAGCAGTACTTC. As protein: CASSLGTSGGVTYEQYF.

The chain is built from TRBV4-2 and TRBJ2-7; weak D call: TRBD1 (5 bases). Trimming pared 0 bases from V and 3 bases from J, leaving 15 bases between. Germline V gene data show CDR1 as LGHNA and CDR2 as YNFKEQ. The length of the CDR3 is 16 residues. CDR3 coding DNA: TGTGCCAGCAGCCAAGATGCGTGGGGCAACGTCTACGAGCAGTACTTC. It translates to CASSQDAWGNVYEQYF.

The chain couples TRBV15 to TRBJ1-1, with D possibly matching TRBD1 (5 bases). The CDR3 has 15 amino acids. Trimming stripped 2 bases from V and 5 bases from J, with 15 bases between. Per germline, CDR1 LNHNV and CDR2 YYDKDF (reference sequence). The CDR3 region has the DNA TGTGCCACCAGCAGACCCGGGGGGGAACATACTGAAGCTTTCTTT. It specifies CATSRPGGEHTEAFF.

V and J are TRBV28 and TRBJ2-3; no firm D call. The CDR3 is made up of 11 amino acids. Germline V gene sequence: CDR1 MDHEN, CDR2 SYDVKM. V was trimmed by 5 bases and J by 7 bases, leaving 7 bases between them. The CDR3 coding sequence is TGTGCCAGCAGTCGTTCTCATACGCAGTATTTT. Residues: CASSRSHTQYF.

The J gene is TRBJ2-6, the V gene TRBV5-1; D remains ambiguous. CDR1 and CDR2 (germline): SGHRS, YFSETQ. Between the trimmed V and J ends, which lost 1 base and 2 bases, there was a span of 10 bases. This CDR3 region has 16 residues. CDR3 DNA sequence: TGCGCCAGCAGCTTGATTCAGGCAGCTGGGGCCAACGTCCTGACTTTC. This codes for CASSLIQAAGANVLTF.

As DNA, the CDR3 is TGCGCCAGCAGCGACGGGGTTTCTAGCACAGATACGCAGTATTTT. This translates into CASSDGVSSTDTQYF. The chain employs TRBV5-1 and TRBJ2-3; D is perhaps TRBD2 (5 bases). CDR3 length: 15 residues. The germline V gene has CDR1 SGHRS and CDR2 YFSETQ. Trimming stripped 4 bases from V and 0 bases from J, with 12 bases between.

The table lists this clone with a count of one. This rearrangement joins TRBV3-1 (or the pseudogene TRBV3-2) to TRBJ1-6, with D unresolved. The V gene's germline CDR1 is LGHDT and CDR2 YNNKEL (reference sequence). This CDR3 is 15 amino acids long. Trimming shortened V by 3 bases and J by 4 bases, and 10 bases separated the two germline ends. The DNA of the CDR3 is TGTGCCAGCAGCCAGCTGACAAGTTATAATTCACCCCTCCACTTT. This codes for CASSQLTSYNSPLHF.

The DNA of the CDR3 is TGTGCCAGCAGTCTTTTTATCGGGACAGGGAATTCACCCCTCCACTTT. It specifies CASSLFIGTGNSPLHF. The chain links TRBV27 to TRBJ1-6; TRBD1 matches at 9 bases. The V gene's germline CDR1 is MNHEY and CDR2 SMNVEV (reference sequence). The CDR3 totals 16 residues. Unmatched junction bases numbered 9, after V lost 5 bases and J lost 7 bases.

The rearrangement joins TRBV2 to TRBJ1-4; D gene ambiguous. This CDR3 spans 14 amino acids. CDR1 is SNHLY, CDR2 FYNNEI, per germline. The V and J ends lost 6 bases and 2 bases respectively, with 10 bases between them. This chain's CDR3 is CASRFRETNEKLFF. CDR3 sequence (DNA): TGTGCCAGCAGATTTCGGGAGACTAATGAAAAACTGTTTTTT.

The rearrangement joins TRBV11-2 to TRBJ2-5; 10 nucleotides align to TRBD2. V dropped 7 bases and J dropped 5; count of bases not matched to a gene: 7. This CDR3 comprises 14 residues. Germline V gives CDR1 SGHAT, CDR2 FQNNGV. As DNA, the CDR3 is TGTGCCAGCACCTTTCTAGCGGGGGTTGAGACCCAGTACTTC. Protein product: CASTFLAGVETQYF.

The chain joins TRBV19 to TRBJ1-4, with 8 positions matching TRBD1. CDR1 and CDR2 from the germline V gene are LNHDA and SQIVND (reference sequence). V shed 5 bases and J 8 bases; nucleotides not matched to a gene: 10. There are 15 residues in the CDR3. This CDR3 reads CASSPRRQGQEKLFF. CDR3 in DNA: TGTGCCAGTAGTCCCCGAAGACAGGGGCAGGAAAAACTGTTTTTT.

V usage is TRBV5-1 and J usage is TRBJ2-1; 9 positions agree with TRBD1. The CDR3 extends over 16 amino acids. The V and J ends lost 4 bases and 5 bases, in that order; junction bases with no gene match: 10. The germline gives CDR1 SGHRS, CDR2 YFSETQ. Written as DNA, the CDR3 is TGCGCCAGCAGCGCGGCACAGGGGGCGCTCCACAATGAGCAGTTCTTC. Translation: CASSAAQGALHNEQFF.

V gene TRBV9 combines with J gene TRBJ2-1; TRBD2 is a possible D gene (5 bases). This CDR3 has 15 residues. Deletions cut 0 bases from V and 5 bases from J, with 12 bases between. Germline-derived CDR1 and CDR2 are SGDLS and YYNGEE. In nucleotides, the CDR3 is TGTGCCAGCAGCGTAGGGCCAGCGGTAAACAATGAGCAGTTCTTC. This encodes CASSVGPAVNNEQFF.

The rearrangement uses TRBV29-1 and TRBJ1-1, with D tentatively TRBD1 (5 bases). CDR1 is SQVTM and CDR2 is ANQGSEA in the germline V gene. Trimming took off 6 bases at V and 4 bases at J, with 15 bases between the two ends. The CDR3 is 13 residues long. CDR3 protein: CSVELRRGTEAFF. The CDR3 DNA reads TGCAGCGTAGAGCTCAGGAGGGGCACTGAAGCTTTCTTT.

This sequence joins TRBV5-4 and TRBJ2-5; maybe TRBD2 (6 bases). V lost 0 bases and J lost 5, with 11 bases in between. The germline CDR1 and CDR2 sequences are SGHNT and YYREEE (reference sequence). The length of the CDR3 is 14 residues. The CDR3 spells CASSLAEGRETQYF. CDR3 in DNA: TGTGCCAGCAGCTTGGCAGAAGGGAGGGAGACCCAGTACTTC.

V and J are TRBV18 and TRBJ2-2; 7 bases map to TRBD2. Looked up from germline, CDR1 is KGHSH and CDR2 is LQKENI. V gave up 2 bases and J gave up 1 base; unmatched junction bases: 4. The length of the CDR3 is 16 residues. CDR3 coding DNA: TGTGCCAGCTCACCATCGGTAGCGGGGAACACCGGGGAGCTGTTTTTT. It specifies CASSPSVAGNTGELFF.

The chain uses TRBV18 and TRBJ1-5; weak D call: TRBD1 (5 bases). This CDR3 is 13 amino acids long. The V end was cut by 6 bases, the J end by 7 bases, with 13 bases between. Looked up from germline, CDR1 is KGHSH and CDR2 is LQKENI. The CDR3 region is CASSQGDLQPQHF. The CDR3 DNA is TGTGCCAGCTCCCAAGGGGATTTACAGCCCCAGCATTTT.

This chain connects TRBV7-7 to TRBJ1-4, with no clear D. The CDR3 runs to 13 residues. The V gene lost 2 bases and the J gene lost 8 bases, with 9 bases spanning the gap. Germline V gene data show CDR1 as SSHAT and CDR2 as FNYEAQ (reference sequence). As DNA, the CDR3 is TGTGCCAGCAGCTTAACAGAATACGAAAAACTGTTTTTT. It is translated as CASSLTEYEKLFF.

The V and J genes are TRBV10-2 and TRBJ2-1, with D uncertain. Trimming took 6 bases from V and 0 from J, leaving 6 bases between them. The CDR3 runs to 13 residues. Germline loops: CDR1 WSHSY, CDR2 SAAADI. The CDR3 DNA reads as TGCGCCAGCAGCCCCTCCTCCTACAATGAGCAGTTCTTC. Its protein is CASSPSSYNEQFF.

J is TRBJ2-1 and V is TRBV4-2; TRBD2 aligns across 10 bases. Germline CDR1 reads LGHNA; CDR2 reads YNFKEQ. Germline trimming cut 1 base from V and 9 bases from J; bases unmatched to any gene: 9. The CDR3 extends over 16 amino acids. The CDR3 loop reads CASSQGGVAGGGEQFF. CDR3 sequence (DNA): TGTGCCAGCAGCCAAGGAGGAGTAGCGGGGGGAGGTGAGCAGTTCTTC.

The chain has TRBV13 and TRBJ1-1; 7 bases fit TRBD1. Germline CDR1 PRHDT, CDR2 FYEKMQ (reference sequence). This CDR3 has 15 residues. The J segment lost 2 bases and the V segment lost 8 bases, leaving 11 bases of the junction unmatched. In DNA, the CDR3 is TGTGCCAGCCATGCCGGGGACAGAGAAAACACTGAAGCTTTCTTT. This codes for CASHAGDRENTEAFF.

The chain uses TRBV21-1 and TRBJ1-1; TRBD1, the D gene given by the table, was not confirmed from the DNA. TRBV21-1 is noted as a pseudogene. There are 16 residues in the CDR3. The CDR3 nucleotides are TGTGCCAGCAGCAAAGGGGAGAGGGGGCGCGATCCTGAAGCTTTCTTT. It is translated as CASSKGERGRDPEAFF.

The rearrangement uses TRBV2 and TRBJ2-2; no clear D. V lost 5 bases and J 4 bases, leaving 11 bases between the germline ends. The CDR3 has 14 amino acids. Germline CDR1 and CDR2: SNHLY and FYNNEI. The CDR3 is CASSPIASTGELFF. The CDR3 coding sequence is TGTGCCAGCAGTCCCATAGCTAGCACCGGGGAGCTGTTTTTT.

V and J are TRBV6-5 and TRBJ2-1, with 9 nucleotides matching TRBD1. The germline V gene encodes CDR1 MNHEY and CDR2 SVGAGI. J lost 1 base, V lost 4 bases, and 2 bases had no gene match. This CDR3 is 15 amino acids long. The CDR3 DNA follows: TGTGCCAGCAGTTGGGGGACAGGGTCCTACAATGAGCAGTTCTTC. Amino acid sequence: CASSWGTGSYNEQFF.

The CDR3 reads CASSLTGNGYTF. DNA of the CDR3: TGTGCCAGCAGCTTGACAGGGAATGGCTACACCTTC. This rearrangement joins TRBV11-2 to TRBJ1-2; 7 positions match TRBD1. CDR3 length equals 12 residues. Losses at the gene ends were 3 bases for V and 6 bases for J; bases not matched to a gene: 1. Germline CDR1 SGHAT, CDR2 FQNNGV.